The T cell receptor (beta chain) under discussion was sequenced for a study of blood T cell repertoires in COVID-19. Whole-study context: The United States, Italy and Spain supplied acute and convalescent COVID-19 samples.

Across about two dozen US areas, participants ranged in age from about 18 to 100 years. Donors were grouped by their self-reported clinical history. V was clipped by 2 bases and J by 8 bases; unmatched bases: 16. The germline V gene has CDR1 MDHEN and CDR2 SYDVKM. The CDR3 sequence is 18 residues long. The assay was immunoSEQ multiplex PCR, and TCRdb's table has in-frame clones only and misses some. Of just over 300,000 clones in the sample, around 86% were seen once. Sequencing input: PBMCs or T cells enriched from blood (not recorded which). The J gene is TRBJ2-2, the V gene TRBV28, with 8 positions matching TRBD1. This sequence originates from a man aged 25-40 years who had recovered from COVID-19. Here the CDR3 reads CASSLQTGADLRRGELFF. The CDR3 bases are TGTGCCAGCAGTTTACAGACAGGGGCCGACCTAAGGAGGGGGGAGCTGTTTTTT.